These 11 T cell receptor beta chains were all obtained from the same sample, sequenced in a study of cytomegalovirus exposure and HLA in healthy donors. The PCR used 60 Vbeta and 13 Jbeta primers. The assay was immunoSEQ multiplex PCR, and TCRdb's table has in-frame clones only and misses some. The sample shows about 140,000 clones, roughly 62% of them seen only once. Sequenced material: PBMCs. Receptors originate from a male donor in good health and CMV-seronegative.

The rearrangement uses TRBV6-1 and TRBJ1-1; D ambiguous. Looked up from germline, CDR1 is MNHNS and CDR2 is SASEGT. V lost 5 bases and J lost 3, with 10 bases in between. CDR3 length: 13 residues. Written as DNA, the CDR3 is TGTGCCAGCAGTTGGAACACAGACACTGAAGCTTTCTTT. Translation gives CASSWNTDTEAFF.

This clone was seen only a few times. The chain combines TRBV6-5 with TRBJ2-1, with a tentative D call TRBD2 (6 bases). CDR3 length: 15 amino acids. Germline V gives CDR1 MNHEY, CDR2 SVGAGI. The V end was cut by 2 bases, the J end by 3 bases, with 11 bases between. CDR3: CASSYPGTGYNEQFF. The CDR3 DNA sequence: TGTGCCAGCAGTTACCCCGGGACTGGCTACAATGAGCAGTTCTTC.

This rearrangement joins TRBV5-6 to TRBJ1-6; the D is unclear. This CDR3 contains 15 residues. Trimming cost V 2 bases and J 0 bases, with 6 bases left between them. Germline CDR1 and CDR2: SGHDT and YYEEEE. The CDR3 DNA reads as TGTGCCAGCAGCTTCGAGAGCTCCTATAATTCACCCCTCCACTTT. It specifies CASSFESSYNSPLHF.

This clone was detected a few times. This chain connects TRBV19 to TRBJ2-1; perhaps TRBD1 as D (6 bases). V lost 5 bases to trimming and J lost 10 bases, with 12 bases between them. Germline values: CDR1 LNHDA, CDR2 SQIVND (reference sequence). The CDR3 covers 12 residues. DNA of the CDR3: TGTGCCAGTAGTCCGCTCGGACAGGAGCAGTTCTTC. Translation gives CASSPLGQEQFF. The full variable domain, its missing parts supplied by reference TRBV19 and TRBJ2-1, is DGGITQSPKYLFRKEGQNVTLSCEQNLNHDAMYWYRQDPGQGLRLIYYSQIVNDFQKGDIAEGYSVSREKKESFPLTVTSAQKNPTAFYLCASSPLGQEQFFGPGTRLTVL.

V gene TRBV5-1 combines with J gene TRBJ1-6; 8 positions match TRBD1. The ends lost 4 bases at V and 4 bases at J; junction bases unmatched: 7. This CDR3 is 16 amino acids long. The germline V gene has CDR1 SGHRS and CDR2 YFSETQ. CDR3 amino acids: CASSGGTGPYNSPLHF. The CDR3 DNA follows: TGCGCCAGCAGCGGAGGGACAGGACCTTATAATTCACCCCTCCACTTT.

The CDR3 loop is CASSLAGSSSYNEQFF. CDR3 nucleotides: TGCGCCAGCTCCCTCGCGGGCAGCAGCTCCTACAATGAGCAGTTCTTC. The gene calls are TRBV5-1 and TRBJ2-1; tentative D call: TRBD2 (5 bases). The CDR3 has 16 residues. Germline CDR1 and CDR2: SGHRS and YFSETQ. Trimming shortened V by 7 bases and J by 0 bases, and 17 bases separated the two germline ends.

CDR3 DNA: TGTGCCAGCAGCTTACCCCGGGGGGGGCTCGGGAAGAACACTGAAGCTTTCTTT. Translated: CASSLPRGGLGKNTEAFF. The V gene is TRBV7-9, the J gene TRBJ1-1; a weak D match, TRBD1 (6 bases). Per germline, CDR1 SEHNR and CDR2 FQNEAQ (reference sequence). The CDR3 is made up of 18 amino acids. The V end was cut by 2 bases, the J end by 1 base, with 20 bases between.

The chain employs TRBV14 and TRBJ1-6, with 7 bases identical to TRBD1. Trimming removed 2 bases from V and 3 bases from J; junction bases left unmatched: 7. This CDR3 contains 17 residues. Germline assignment: CDR1 SGHDN and CDR2 FVKESK. For the CDR3, the DNA is TGTGCCAGCAGCCAATTGCGACAGGGAATCTATAATTCACCCCTCCACTTT. The encoded protein is CASSQLRQGIYNSPLHF.

J is TRBJ1-2 and V is TRBV5-5, with D unclear. The CDR3 is 11 residues long. The germline V gene has CDR1 SGHKS and CDR2 YYEKEE (reference sequence). Between the trimmed V and J ends, which lost 3 bases and 8 bases, there was a span of 8 bases. The CDR3, as DNA: TGTGCCAGCAGCTGGCCAAAGGGCTACACCTTC. It encodes CASSWPKGYTF.

This rearrangement joins TRBV5-4 to TRBJ2-1, with 7 bases fitting TRBD1. V was pared by 4 bases and J by 9 bases, with 7 bases of the junction left unmatched. This CDR3 comprises 13 residues. The germline V gene has CDR1 SGHNT and CDR2 YYREEE (reference sequence). The CDR3 sequence is CASSPTGAGEQFF. CDR3 in DNA: TGTGCCAGCAGCCCTACAGGGGCGGGTGAGCAGTTCTTC.

This clone showed up just a few times. The chain uses TRBV10-3 and TRBJ1-6; TRBD1 is a possible D gene (6 bases). Between the trimmed V and J ends, which lost 2 bases and 5 bases, there was a span of 10 bases. This CDR3 region has 15 residues. CDR1 is ENHRY and CDR2 is SYGVKD in the germline V gene. CDR3 protein: CAISEDRFNNSPLHF. CDR3 nucleotides: TGTGCCATCAGTGAGGACAGGTTCAATAATTCACCCCTCCACTTT.